This T cell receptor (beta chain) was captured by sequencing in a study of patients and donors after allogeneic stem cell transplantation. The CDR3 totals 14 residues. The junction had 7 bases not matched to a gene; V was cut back by 5 bases and J by 5 bases. The germline CDR1 and CDR2 sequences are SGHAT and FQNNGV. Each CDR3 protein is one row after TCRdb ran MiXCR on the RT-PCR reads. The sample records around 7,100 distinct CDR3 sequences, about an eighth being singletons. The V gene is TRBV11-2, the J gene TRBJ1-1; 8 bases agree with TRBD1. Sample: blood, either unsorted or a sorted T cell fraction (not recorded which). This sequence originates from a human donor who was either an allogeneic HSCT recipient or a stem cell or donor lymphocyte infusion donor (not recorded which). It is not recorded whose cells these are; they may come from a transplant donor. CDR3 sequence: CASSLGQVGTEAFF. The CDR3 nucleotides read TGTGCCAGCAGCCTGGGACAGGTGGGAACTGAAGCTTTCTTT.